Below, 15 T cell receptor beta chains from the same sample are listed, as sequenced in a study of shared clonotypes between healthy human individuals. Clones were sequenced by immunoSEQ multiplex PCR, and TCRdb holds only the in-frame ones, with some missing. The sample records about 690,000 clones, 80% to 95% being singletons. Sequences were obtained from memory CD8+ T cells from PBMCs. Subset described: CD45RO+ cells pooled with CCR7-negative TemRA cells. These receptors were collected from a man aged 18 to 29 in good health. Some clones in this sample may be carry-over from other donors' samples.

The rearrangement links TRBV27 to TRBJ2-3, with D possibly matching TRBD2 (6 bases). The CDR3 runs 14 residues. Trimming stripped 4 bases from V and 4 bases from J, with 12 bases between. Germline V gene sequence: CDR1 MNHEY, CDR2 SMNVEV (reference sequence). CDR3 in DNA: TGTGCCAGCAGTTCCGGGAGTGCCTCAGATACGCAGTATTTT. Translation gives CASSSGSASDTQYF.

The chain couples TRBV27 to TRBJ1-2; 11 bases align to TRBD1. This CDR3 comprises 14 residues. J was trimmed by 3 bases and V by 5 bases; bases with no gene match: 2. Germline CDR1 reads MNHEY; CDR2 reads SMNVEV (reference sequence). The CDR3 nucleotides read TGTGCCAGCAGTGGACAGGGGGCCTACTATGGCTACACCTTC. Its protein product is CASSGQGAYYGYTF.

The V and J genes are TRBV28 and TRBJ2-5; D gene uncertain. Trimming left V 3 bases short and J 0 bases short, with 2 bases between. The V gene's germline CDR1 is MDHEN and CDR2 SYDVKM. This CDR3 contains 12 residues. The CDR3 loop reads CASSLNQETQYF. The CDR3 nucleotides are TGTGCCAGCAGTTTGAACCAAGAGACCCAGTACTTC.

This clone was seen only a few times. The chain joins TRBV6-5 to TRBJ1-5; D not resolved. V was clipped by 6 bases and J by 4 bases, with 7 bases between them. In germline, CDR1 is MNHEY, CDR2 SVGAGI. The CDR3 has 12 residues. Here the CDR3 reads CASSQPNQPQHF. DNA of the CDR3: TGTGCCAGCAGCCAACCGAATCAGCCCCAGCATTTT.

This clone was observed a single time. This chain connects TRBV7-9 to TRBJ1-2; D gene uncertain. Germline CDR1 and CDR2: SEHNR and FQNEAQ (reference sequence). CDR3 size: 14 residues. V shed 0 bases and J shed 8 bases, with 13 bases lying between them. The CDR3 spells CASSLAKQAGGYTF. In DNA, the CDR3 is TGTGCCAGCAGCTTAGCGAAGCAGGCGGGCGGCTACACCTTC.

The chain combines TRBV7-9 with TRBJ1-4; a possible D gene is TRBD1 (6 bases). CDR1 is SEHNR and CDR2 is FQNEAQ in the germline V gene (reference sequence). This CDR3 contains 16 residues. V dropped 2 bases and J dropped 5 bases, with 15 bases sitting between them. DNA for the CDR3: TGTGCCAGCAGCTTAAGGACAGACCGACTGAATGAAAAACTGTTTTTT. As protein: CASSLRTDRLNEKLFF.

The table lists this clone with a count of one. The rearrangement links TRBV5-6 to TRBJ1-4; a possible D gene is TRBD1 (5 bases). The CDR3 loop spans 14 amino acids. Germline V CDR1 and CDR2: SGHDT, YYEEEE. The V and J ends lost 5 bases and 2 bases respectively, with 10 bases between them. CDR3: CASSFQGTNEKLFF. The CDR3 DNA reads TGTGCCAGCAGTTTTCAGGGTACTAATGAAAAACTGTTTTTT. The entire variable domain, with the rest obtained from reference TRBV5-6 and TRBJ1-4, is as follows: DAGVTQSPTHLIKTRGQQVTLRCSPKSGHDTVSWYQQALGQGPQFIFQYYEEEERQRGNFPDRFSGHQFPNYSSELNVNALLLGDSALYLCASSFQGTNEKLFFGSGTQLSVL.

The chain links TRBV19 to TRBJ2-7; 10 bases are shared with TRBD1. Germline CDR1 and CDR2: LNHDA and SQIVND (reference sequence). This CDR3 has 17 amino acids. With 4 bases clipped from V and 2 bases from J, the junction kept 11 bases outside the gene matches. In DNA form, the CDR3 reads TGTGCCAGTAGTACAAGACAGGGGGCAGGGATCCCCTACGAGCAGTACTTC. Amino acids: CASSTRQGAGIPYEQYF. Combining the CDR3 with reference TRBV19 and TRBJ2-7 gives the whole variable domain DGGITQSPKYLFRKEGQNVTLSCEQNLNHDAMYWYRQDPGQGLRLIYYSQIVNDFQKGDIAEGYSVSREKKESFPLTVTSAQKNPTAFYLCASSTRQGAGIPYEQYFGPGTRLTVT.

The genes are TRBV27 and TRBJ2-1; 7 bases are shared with TRBD1. After removal of 3 bases from V and 3 bases from J, the junction contained 14 bases not matched to a gene. In germline, CDR1 is MNHEY, CDR2 SMNVEV (reference sequence). This CDR3 is 18 amino acids long. The CDR3 sequence: CASSFGDRLPRNYNEQFF. CDR3 DNA: TGTGCCAGCAGTTTCGGGGACAGACTTCCCCGAAACTACAATGAGCAGTTCTTC.

The chain couples TRBV10-1 to TRBJ2-7; possible D gene TRBD1, 6 bases. V lost 3 bases and J lost 3, with 12 bases in between. The germline CDR1 and CDR2 sequences are WNHNN and SYGVQD (reference sequence). The CDR3 totals 14 residues. This CDR3 reads CASSEVGQSYEQYF. CDR3 nucleotide sequence: TGCGCCAGCAGTGAAGTGGGACAAAGCTACGAGCAGTACTTC.

This clone was seen only a few times. As DNA, the CDR3 is TGTGCCAGCAGCCCCCGGGCGGGGAGCACAGATACGCAGTATTTT. Encoded protein: CASSPRAGSTDTQYF. The chain employs TRBV9 and TRBJ2-3; possibly TRBD2 for D (6 bases). Trimming shortened V by 4 bases and J by 0 bases, and 12 bases separated the two germline ends. Germline V lookup: CDR1 SGDLS, CDR2 YYNGEE. The CDR3 sequence is 15 residues long.

This rearrangement joins TRBV28 to TRBJ2-7; 7 bases agree with TRBD1. CDR1 is MDHEN, CDR2 SYDVKM, per germline. The CDR3 has 13 amino acids. The V segment lost 4 bases and the J segment 7 bases; nucleotides outside the gene matches: 7. The CDR3 DNA reads TGTGCCAGCAGTTGGCAGGGGGTGAGGGAGCAGTACTTC. Translation gives CASSWQGVREQYF.

The chain combines TRBV19 with TRBJ1-5; 7 nucleotides match TRBD1. This CDR3 is 16 amino acids long. CDR1 LNHDA and CDR2 SQIVND come from the germline V gene (reference sequence). V lost 4 bases, J lost 0 bases, and 6 bases stayed unmatched. CDR3 in amino acids: CASSTWDSLSNQPQHF. The DNA of the CDR3 is TGTGCCAGTAGTACCTGGGACAGCCTTAGCAATCAGCCCCAGCATTTT.

This clone was counted once. The chain joins TRBV28 to TRBJ2-7; TRBD1 is a possible D gene (6 bases). V gave up 4 bases and J gave up 3 bases, with 13 bases separating them. The germline V gene encodes CDR1 MDHEN and CDR2 SYDVKM. The CDR3 extends over 14 amino acids. CDR3 in amino acids: CASSWYSRGYEQYF. The CDR3, as DNA: TGTGCCAGCAGTTGGTATAGCAGGGGCTACGAGCAGTACTTC.

CDR3 bases: TGCGCCAGCAGCATCTCCCGGGACGTCAATGAAAAACTGTTTTTT. Protein: CASSISRDVNEKLFF. The gene calls are TRBV5-1 and TRBJ1-4, with D possibly matching TRBD1 (5 bases). V dropped 4 bases and J dropped 5 bases, with 15 bases sitting between them. Germline V CDR1 and CDR2: SGHRS, YFSETQ. The CDR3 has 15 residues.